This T cell receptor beta chain appears in the sequencing data of a study of blood T cell repertoires in COVID-19. The overall study: Collection of acute and convalescent COVID-19 samples took place in the United States, Italy and Spain.

Per the germline V gene, CDR1 is MNHNS and CDR2 is SASEGT. The ends were cut back, 2 bases at V and 12 bases at J, with 20 bases in the middle. The CDR3 covers 16 residues. Study members were between roughly 18 and 100 years old and lived in 24 US regions. Assignment of participants to cohorts was predicated upon participant-reported clinical history. Per the original methods: Amplification of reference gene primers provided the estimated nucleated cell counts. Measured with immunoSEQ multiplex PCR; TCRdb has only the in-frame clones, and not every one. The DNA gave D and trimming, while V, J and clone size come from that table. The sample carries about 210,000 clones, around 86% recorded once.

The sequenced material came from PBMCs or T cells enriched from blood (not recorded which). The source is a woman aged 45-60 years with acute COVID-19. V usage is TRBV6-1 and J usage is TRBJ1-6, with TRBD1 as a possible D gene (5 bases). The CDR3 spells CASSETSTASPRPLHF. The DNA for the CDR3 is TGTGCCAGCAGTGAAACTTCGACAGCCTCCCCTCGACCCCTCCACTTT.